This T cell receptor beta chain was captured by sequencing in a study of T cell responses to AZD1222 COVID-19 vaccine. Findings of the study overall: The donors showed a predominance of white British ancestry and of females, with possible underestimation of clonal diversity. No day 14 peak samples; only post-peak repertoires were characterized. Reports indicate that nearly half of spike-specific TCRs are directed at unmutated variant regions.

A word on this clone: Its antigen is as yet unknown.

Germline trimming cut 10 bases from V and 3 bases from J; bases unmatched to any gene: 11. The germline gives CDR1 MNHEY, CDR2 SMNVEV (reference sequence). The CDR3 runs to 15 residues. Repertoires were generated with immunoSEQ multiplex PCR, while TCRdb's copy carries only in-frame clones and drops some. The data show 90,000 to 95,000 clones, about 88% seen once. The specimen comprised peripheral blood, sampled on day 0 of AZD1222 vaccination. The chain has TRBV27 and TRBJ1-5, with 8 positions matching TRBD1. The TCR sequence derives from an adult in good health. The CDR3 sequence: CATGKPGQVNQPQHF. Written as DNA, the CDR3 is TGTGCCACCGGCAAACCGGGACAGGTCAATCAGCCCCAGCATTTT.